Listed below are T cell receptor beta chains from one sample, sequenced in a study of blood T cell repertoires in COVID-19. Using immunoSEQ multiplex PCR, the repertoire was profiled, and TCRdb retains in-frame clones only, with some absent. The sample includes a few hundred thousand clones, roughly 84% of them seen just once. Sample: PBMCs or T cells enriched from blood (not recorded which). All receptors come from a woman aged 30 to 39 who had recovered from COVID-19. CDR3s include the opening cysteine and the closing phenylalanine or tryptophan. The D gene is left open where the match is weak. Rows give clone size only sometimes, using once, few, many, or a class for an expanded clone.

v_call: TRBV3-1/TRBV3-2; d_call: .; j_call: TRBJ2-2; cdr3_length: 16; clone_size: .; cdr3_aa: CASSQFSRVNTGELFF; cdr3_nt: TGTGCCAGCAGCCAATTCTCCAGGGTGAACACCGGGGAGCTGTTTTTT
v_call: TRBV19; d_call: .; j_call: TRBJ1-6; cdr3_length: 11; clone_size: .; cdr3_aa: CASSGGWPLHF; cdr3_nt: TGTGCCAGTAGTGGAGGGTGGCCCCTCCACTTT
v_call: TRBV5-4; d_call: TRBD2; j_call: TRBJ2-5; cdr3_length: 16; clone_size: .; cdr3_aa: CASSRGLAGGQETQYF; cdr3_nt: TGTGCCAGCAGCCGAGGACTAGCGGGGGGCCAAGAGACCCAGTACTTC
v_call: TRBV28; d_call: TRBD2; j_call: TRBJ2-2; cdr3_length: 15; clone_size: .; cdr3_aa: CASSFMSGRGGELFF; cdr3_nt: TGTGCCAGCAGTTTTATGTCCGGGAGGGGCGGGGAGCTGTTTTTT
v_call: TRBV4-3; d_call: TRBD1; j_call: TRBJ1-5; cdr3_length: 15; clone_size: .; cdr3_aa: CASSSTQGGNQPQHF; cdr3_nt: TGCGCCAGCAGCAGCACACAGGGGGGCAATCAGCCCCAGCATTTT
v_call: TRBV6-5; d_call: TRBD1; j_call: TRBJ1-2; cdr3_length: 14; clone_size: .; cdr3_aa: CASRTQGLNYGYTF; cdr3_nt: TGTGCCAGCAGAACACAGGGGCTAAACTATGGCTACACCTTC
v_call: TRBV29-1; d_call: TRBD1; j_call: TRBJ2-5; cdr3_length: 13; clone_size: few; cdr3_aa: CSEGASYQETQYF; cdr3_nt: TGCAGCGAGGGGGCCTCGTACCAAGAGACCCAGTACTTC
v_call: TRBV18; d_call: .; j_call: TRBJ1-5; cdr3_length: 15; clone_size: .; cdr3_aa: CASSPPGGGTQPQHF; cdr3_nt: TGTGCCAGCTCACCACCGGGAGGGGGGACTCAGCCCCAGCATTTT
v_call: TRBV6-6; d_call: TRBD1; j_call: TRBJ1-1; cdr3_length: 17; clone_size: .; cdr3_aa: CASSRSGTGGRVTEAFF; cdr3_nt: TGTGCCAGCAGTCGTAGTGGTACAGGGGGCCGAGTCACTGAAGCTTTCTTT
v_call: TRBV12-3/TRBV12-4; d_call: .; j_call: TRBJ2-1; cdr3_length: 12; clone_size: .; cdr3_aa: CASSLGQIEQFF; cdr3_nt: TGTGCCAGCAGTTTAGGTCAAATTGAGCAGTTCTTC
v_call: TRBV2; d_call: TRBD2; j_call: TRBJ2-2; cdr3_length: 16; clone_size: .; cdr3_aa: CASTLFSGRTTGELFF; cdr3_nt: TGTGCCAGCACCCTCTTTAGCGGGCGGACCACCGGGGAGCTGTTTTTT
v_call: TRBV2; d_call: TRBD1; j_call: TRBJ2-3; cdr3_length: 17; clone_size: once; cdr3_aa: CASSEATHQGATDTQYF; cdr3_nt: TGTGCCAGCAGTGAAGCGACCCACCAGGGGGCTACAGATACGCAGTATTTT
v_call: TRBV5-4; d_call: .; j_call: TRBJ2-3; cdr3_length: 14; clone_size: .; cdr3_aa: CASSQSRRADTQYF; cdr3_nt: TGTGCCAGCAGCCAGTCCCGGAGGGCAGATACGCAGTATTTT
v_call: TRBV19; d_call: TRBD1; j_call: TRBJ1-1; cdr3_length: 16; clone_size: .; cdr3_aa: CASSSPWDRGITEAFF; cdr3_nt: TGTGCCAGTAGTTCCCCCTGGGACAGGGGGATCACTGAAGCTTTCTTT
v_call: TRBV2; d_call: TRBD1; j_call: TRBJ1-3; cdr3_length: 14; clone_size: .; cdr3_aa: CASTLGTARNTIYF; cdr3_nt: TGTGCCAGCACCTTGGGGACAGCCAGAAACACCATATATTTT
v_call: TRBV27; d_call: TRBD1; j_call: TRBJ1-6; cdr3_length: 16; clone_size: .; cdr3_aa: CASSRLRDRDNSPLHF; cdr3_nt: TGTGCCAGCAGTCGACTCCGGGACAGGGATAATTCACCCCTCCACTTT
v_call: TRBV3-1/TRBV3-2; d_call: .; j_call: TRBJ1-5; cdr3_length: 16; clone_size: .; cdr3_aa: CASSQDPGHSNQPQHF; cdr3_nt: TGTGCCAGCAGCCAAGATCCAGGGCATAGCAATCAGCCCCAGCATTTT
v_call: TRBV21-1; d_call: .; j_call: TRBJ1-6; cdr3_length: 15; clone_size: .; cdr3_aa: CASSPDRDDNSPLHF; cdr3_nt: TGTGCCAGCAGCCCTGACAGGGACGATAATTCACCCCTCCACTTT
v_call: TRBV30; d_call: TRBD1; j_call: TRBJ2-1; cdr3_length: 14; clone_size: .; cdr3_aa: CAWRDLDRGDEQFF; cdr3_nt: TGTGCCTGGAGGGATTTGGACAGGGGAGATGAGCAGTTCTTC
v_call: TRBV27; d_call: .; j_call: TRBJ1-2; cdr3_length: 15; clone_size: .; cdr3_aa: CASSLIPAGLYGYTF; cdr3_nt: TGTGCCAGCAGTTTAATCCCCGCAGGGCTCTATGGCTACACCTTC
v_call: TRBV7-9; d_call: .; j_call: TRBJ1-4; cdr3_length: 14; clone_size: .; cdr3_aa: CASSPDHQVEKLFF; cdr3_nt: TGTGCCAGCAGCCCGGATCATCAGGTGGAAAAACTGTTTTTT
v_call: TRBV29-1; d_call: .; j_call: TRBJ1-2; cdr3_length: 13; clone_size: .; cdr3_aa: CSVLGHGSYGYTF; cdr3_nt: TGCAGCGTTCTAGGACACGGGAGCTATGGCTACACCTTC
v_call: TRBV6-1; d_call: .; j_call: TRBJ1-2; cdr3_length: 13; clone_size: .; cdr3_aa: CASSDGRNYGYTF; cdr3_nt: TGTGCCAGCAGTGACGGGAGAAACTATGGCTACACCTTC
v_call: TRBV4-1; d_call: .; j_call: TRBJ2-7; cdr3_length: 15; clone_size: .; cdr3_aa: CASSQVAHPTYEQYF; cdr3_nt: TGCGCCAGCAGCCAAGTGGCCCACCCGACCTACGAGCAGTACTTC
v_call: TRBV7-9; d_call: .; j_call: TRBJ2-1; cdr3_length: 16; clone_size: .; cdr3_aa: CASSFSTGRLYNEQFF; cdr3_nt: TGTGCCAGCAGCTTTTCAACCGGCAGGTTGTACAATGAGCAGTTCTTC
v_call: TRBV7-2; d_call: TRBD1; j_call: TRBJ2-6; cdr3_length: 17; clone_size: .; cdr3_aa: CASRSGTGGPGANVLTF; cdr3_nt: TGTGCCAGCAGATCCGGGACAGGGGGCCCTGGGGCCAACGTCCTGACTTTC
v_call: TRBV9; d_call: .; j_call: TRBJ1-3; cdr3_length: 16; clone_size: .; cdr3_aa: CASSVDYWTAGNTIYF; cdr3_nt: TGTGCCAGCAGCGTAGACTATTGGACAGCTGGAAACACCATATATTTT
v_call: TRBV11-2; d_call: TRBD2; j_call: TRBJ2-1; cdr3_length: 15; clone_size: .; cdr3_aa: CASSVTSGDYNEQFF; cdr3_nt: TGTGCCAGCAGCGTAACTAGCGGGGACTACAATGAGCAGTTCTTC
v_call: TRBV5-1; d_call: TRBD1; j_call: TRBJ2-5; cdr3_length: 15; clone_size: .; cdr3_aa: CASSDRDRGLETQYF; cdr3_nt: TGCGCCAGCAGCGATAGGGACAGGGGGCTGGAGACCCAGTACTTC
v_call: TRBV11-2; d_call: TRBD2; j_call: TRBJ2-3; cdr3_length: 15; clone_size: .; cdr3_aa: CASSQTSGGTDTQYF; cdr3_nt: TGTGCCAGCAGCCAGACTAGCGGGGGAACAGATACGCAGTATTTT
v_call: TRBV5-1; d_call: TRBD1; j_call: TRBJ2-7; cdr3_length: 13; clone_size: .; cdr3_aa: CASSSDRGYEQYF; cdr3_nt: TGCGCCAGCAGCTCGGACAGGGGATACGAGCAGTACTTC
v_call: TRBV19; d_call: .; j_call: TRBJ2-2; cdr3_length: 16; clone_size: .; cdr3_aa: CASSNTLRDSTGELFF; cdr3_nt: TGTGCCAGTAGTAACACCTTAAGGGACTCCACCGGGGAGCTGTTTTTT
v_call: TRBV28; d_call: .; j_call: TRBJ1-2; cdr3_length: 13; clone_size: .; cdr3_aa: CASSFTANYGYTF; cdr3_nt: TGTGCCAGCAGTTTTACAGCTAACTATGGCTACACCTTC
v_call: TRBV5-4; d_call: .; j_call: TRBJ2-1; cdr3_length: 15; clone_size: .; cdr3_aa: CASSLAWGGHNEQFF; cdr3_nt: TGTGCCAGCAGCTTGGCCTGGGGCGGACACAATGAGCAGTTCTTC
v_call: TRBV30; d_call: .; j_call: TRBJ2-7; cdr3_length: 15; clone_size: .; cdr3_aa: CAWSVGGPGGYEQYF; cdr3_nt: TGTGCCTGGAGTGTCGGCGGCCCTGGAGGATACGAGCAGTACTTC
v_call: TRBV7-9; d_call: TRBD1; j_call: TRBJ1-1; cdr3_length: 16; clone_size: .; cdr3_aa: CASSLLTGTGNTEAFF; cdr3_nt: TGTGCCAGCAGCCTCCTCACCGGGACAGGCAACACTGAAGCTTTCTTT
v_call: TRBV2; d_call: .; j_call: TRBJ1-1; cdr3_length: 11; clone_size: .; cdr3_aa: CASKGGTEAFF; cdr3_nt: TGTGCCAGCAAGGGGGGGACTGAAGCTTTCTTT
v_call: TRBV21-1; d_call: .; j_call: TRBJ1-1; cdr3_length: 18; clone_size: .; cdr3_aa: CASSKLKRGDVGNTEAFF; cdr3_nt: TGTGCCAGCAGCAAGCTAAAAAGGGGTGATGTGGGGAACACTGAAGCTTTCTTT
v_call: TRBV7-8; d_call: .; j_call: TRBJ2-7; cdr3_length: 15; clone_size: medium-sized; cdr3_aa: CASSPFQRRSDEQYF; cdr3_nt: TGTGCCAGCAGCCCCTTTCAGCGGAGATCGGACGAGCAGTACTTC
v_call: TRBV5-4; d_call: TRBD1; j_call: TRBJ2-2; cdr3_length: 17; clone_size: .; cdr3_aa: CASRSEGKAGGTGELFF; cdr3_nt: TGTGCCAGCAGGTCCGAGGGGAAGGCAGGGGGCACCGGGGAGCTGTTTTTT
v_call: TRBV18; d_call: TRBD2; j_call: TRBJ2-5; cdr3_length: 15; clone_size: .; cdr3_aa: CASSTRSGGQETQYF; cdr3_nt: TGTGCCAGCTCAACCCGCTCCGGGGGGCAAGAGACCCAGTACTTC
v_call: TRBV21-1; d_call: .; j_call: TRBJ1-5; cdr3_length: 17; clone_size: .; cdr3_aa: CASSLTPSGQVDQPQHF; cdr3_nt: TGTGCCAGCAGCCTAACCCCTAGCGGGCAAGTCGATCAGCCCCAGCATTTT
v_call: TRBV19; d_call: TRBD1; j_call: TRBJ2-7; cdr3_length: 13; clone_size: .; cdr3_aa: CASSPGQTYEQYF; cdr3_nt: TGTGCCAGTAGTCCGGGACAGACCTACGAGCAGTACTTC
v_call: TRBV28; d_call: .; j_call: TRBJ2-1; cdr3_length: 14; clone_size: .; cdr3_aa: CASSFEGEVHEQFF; cdr3_nt: TGTGCCAGCAGTTTTGAGGGGGAAGTTCATGAGCAGTTCTTC
v_call: TRBV4-1; d_call: TRBD2; j_call: TRBJ2-2; cdr3_length: 17; clone_size: .; cdr3_aa: CASSRTSGGVNTGELFF; cdr3_nt: TGCGCCAGCAGCCGGACTAGCGGGGGGGTAAACACCGGGGAGCTGTTTTTT
v_call: TRBV19; d_call: .; j_call: TRBJ1-1; cdr3_length: 14; clone_size: .; cdr3_aa: CASIASRTNTEAFF; cdr3_nt: TGTGCCAGTATAGCCTCCCGCACGAACACTGAAGCTTTCTTT
v_call: TRBV6-5; d_call: .; j_call: TRBJ1-4; cdr3_length: 11; clone_size: .; cdr3_aa: CASSQIRGLFF; cdr3_nt: TGTGCCAGCAGCCAAATACGAGGACTGTTTTTT
v_call: TRBV11-2; d_call: .; j_call: TRBJ1-6; cdr3_length: 18; clone_size: .; cdr3_aa: CASTESISNSSYNSPLHF; cdr3_nt: TGTGCCAGCACCGAAAGCATCAGCAACAGCTCCTATAATTCACCCCTCCACTTT
v_call: TRBV5-4; d_call: .; j_call: TRBJ1-1; cdr3_length: 15; clone_size: .; cdr3_aa: CASSYHRVWGTEAFF; cdr3_nt: TGTGCCAGCAGCTACCACAGGGTTTGGGGCACTGAAGCTTTCTTT
v_call: TRBV11-2; d_call: .; j_call: TRBJ2-1; cdr3_length: 15; clone_size: .; cdr3_aa: CASSLTGGIYNEQFF; cdr3_nt: TGTGCCAGCAGCTTAACGGGGGGCATTTACAATGAGCAGTTCTTC
v_call: TRBV24-1; d_call: .; j_call: TRBJ2-5; cdr3_length: 14; clone_size: .; cdr3_aa: CATSAHGREWAQYF; cdr3_nt: TGTGCCACCAGCGCCCACGGACGGGAATGGGCCCAGTACTTC
v_call: TRBV2; d_call: TRBD1; j_call: TRBJ1-2; cdr3_length: 15; clone_size: .; cdr3_aa: CASTPRGQALYGYTF; cdr3_nt: TGTGCCAGCACCCCCCGAGGACAGGCTCTATATGGCTACACCTTC
v_call: TRBV5-1; d_call: TRBD1; j_call: TRBJ2-7; cdr3_length: 15; clone_size: .; cdr3_aa: CASSLQGQTFAEQYF; cdr3_nt: TGCGCCAGCAGCTTACAGGGACAGACATTTGCCGAGCAGTACTTC
v_call: TRBV19; d_call: TRBD1; j_call: TRBJ1-3; cdr3_length: 17; clone_size: .; cdr3_aa: CASSESGTALSGNTIYF; cdr3_nt: TGTGCCAGTAGTGAGTCCGGGACAGCCCTTTCTGGAAACACCATATATTTT
v_call: TRBV6-5; d_call: .; j_call: TRBJ1-6; cdr3_length: 15; clone_size: .; cdr3_aa: CASTVTGLYNSPLHF; cdr3_nt: TGTGCCAGCACCGTGACAGGCCTCTATAATTCACCCCTCCACTTT